What follows are 24 T cell receptor beta chains derived from one specimen sequenced in a study of CD8 T cells in ankylosing spondylitis. The study, taken as a whole, reports: For ankylosing spondylitis blood, a TCR beta motif of 8 or 9 highly homologous variants appeared characteristic.

Their antigens remain unidentified. TCRdb ran MiXCR on the 5' RACE reads and lists one entry per CDR3 protein. The repertoire includes about 540,000 distinct CDR3 sequences, about 13% of them detected once, and 6.8% sits in the top ten. The sequencing sample was made of blood, either unsorted or a sorted T cell fraction (not recorded which). Every receptor here comes from a male donor with ankylosing spondylitis.

This clonotype was counted only a few times. The chain joins TRBV18 to TRBJ2-6; D not certain. The CDR3 contains 18 residues. Looked up from germline, CDR1 is KGHSH and CDR2 is LQKENI. V shed 3 bases and J shed 0 bases, with 15 bases lying between them. Written as DNA, the CDR3 is TGTGCCAGCTCACCGTATACTAATTCGTTCTCTGGGGCCAACGTCCTGACTTTC. Its translation: CASSPYTNSFSGANVLTF.

In nucleotides, the CDR3 is TGTGCCAGCAGCCCACAGCTAGCGGGAGCGGGCACAGATACGCAGTATTTT. Its protein product is CASSPQLAGAGTDTQYF. The rearrangement links TRBV11-2 to TRBJ2-3; 10 nucleotides agree with TRBD2. V gave up 5 bases and J gave up 1 base; unmatched junction bases: 9. CDR3 length: 17 amino acids. Germline V CDR1 and CDR2: SGHAT, FQNNGV.

The chain carries TRBV20-1 and TRBJ1-2, with D unclear. The germline V gene encodes CDR1 DFQATT and CDR2 SNEGSKA (reference sequence). The ends were cut back, 7 bases at V and 8 bases at J, with 14 bases in the middle. This CDR3 comprises 11 residues. The CDR3, as DNA: TGCAGTGGCGTTCTAGGGATGGGCTACACCTTC. Translated: CSGVLGMGYTF.

This clonotype was seen only a few times. This chain joins TRBV20-1 and TRBJ1-2; 9 bases are shared with TRBD1. CDR1 is DFQATT, CDR2 SNEGSKA, per germline (reference sequence). The CDR3 is 14 residues long. V gave up 4 bases and J gave up 2 bases; unmatched junction bases: 5. The CDR3 reads CSATGTGLNYGYTF. The CDR3 DNA follows: TGCAGTGCTACCGGGACAGGGCTAAACTATGGCTACACCTTC.

In its sample, this clonotype was seen a few times. The V call is TRBV7-9, the J call TRBJ2-1, with D perhaps TRBD1 (5 bases). V lost 1 base and J lost 4, with 11 bases in between. This CDR3 is 15 amino acids long. Germline V gene data show CDR1 as SEHNR and CDR2 as FQNEAQ (reference sequence). The DNA of the CDR3 is TGTGCCAGCAGCTTAGACAGGCCTTTATACAATGAGCAGTTCTTC. Translating it yields CASSLDRPLYNEQFF.

V gene TRBV3-1 combines with J gene TRBJ1-5; D unresolved. Trimming removed 2 bases at V and 0 bases at J, with 8 bases between. Germline CDR1 is LGHDT and CDR2 is YNNKEL (reference sequence). The CDR3 contains 15 residues. CDR3 sequence reads: CASSQHPGSNQPQHF. The CDR3 DNA follows: TGTGCCAGCAGCCAACATCCCGGTAGCAATCAGCCCCAGCATTTT.

This sequence joins TRBV12-3 or TRBV12-4 and TRBJ1-2, with no clear D. V was pared by 5 bases and J by 4 bases, with 8 bases between. The CDR3 spans 12 residues. CDR3 sequence: CASSPSAYGYTF. The CDR3 DNA sequence: TGTGCCAGCAGTCCGAGCGCCTATGGCTACACCTTC.

J is TRBJ1-2 and V is TRBV18, with D possibly TRBD1 on 5 matching bases. V lost 2 bases and J lost 8, with 15 bases in between. Per germline, CDR1 KGHSH and CDR2 LQKENI. The CDR3 runs to 14 residues. CDR3 in DNA: TGTGCCAGCTCACCAAGGGGCTCCGGCCCAGGCTACACCTTC. Amino acids: CASSPRGSGPGYTF.

V gene TRBV27 combines with J gene TRBJ2-7; 7 bases align to TRBD1. The CDR3 is made up of 12 amino acids. Germline V gene data show CDR1 as MNHEY and CDR2 as SMNVEV (reference sequence). With 7 bases clipped from V and 3 bases from J, the junction kept 3 bases outside the gene matches. CDR3 in amino acids: CASKGQRYEQYF. Here the CDR3 DNA reads TGTGCCAGCAAGGGACAGCGCTACGAGCAGTACTTC.

V is TRBV7-7 and J is TRBJ2-1, with D possibly being TRBD2 (6 bases). The V end was cut by 4 bases, the J end by 6 bases, with 16 bases between. CDR1 and CDR2 (germline): SSHAT, FNYEAQ (reference sequence). The length of the CDR3 is 15 residues. CDR3 protein: CASSSQSGGPNEQFF. For the CDR3, the DNA is TGTGCCAGCAGCTCCCAGTCAGGAGGGCCCAATGAGCAGTTCTTC.

There are many counts of this clonotype. The gene calls are TRBV3-1 and TRBJ1-1; weak D call: TRBD1 (6 bases). The CDR3 covers 14 residues. Trimming removed 6 bases from V and 0 bases from J, with 11 bases in between. Germline-derived CDR1 and CDR2 are LGHDT and YNNKEL (reference sequence). CDR3 nucleotide sequence: TGTGCCAGCAGAAGGACAGATATGAACACTGAAGCTTTCTTT. Its translation: CASRRTDMNTEAFF.

This clonotype was seen ten or more times. J is TRBJ1-5 and V is TRBV6-1, with D hard to call. Germline V gene data show CDR1 as MNHNS and CDR2 as SASEGT. This CDR3 region has 14 residues. The V gene lost 5 bases and the J gene lost 4 bases, with 12 bases spanning the gap. The CDR3 nucleotides are TGTGCCAGCAGTCCCCAGATCGGTAATCAGCCCCAGCATTTT. The encoded protein is CASSPQIGNQPQHF.

This clonotype is medium-sized by share. CDR3 residues: CASSLEQGPYGYTF. The CDR3 DNA follows: TGTGCCAGCAGCTTGGAACAGGGGCCTTATGGCTACACCTTC. The J gene is TRBJ1-2, the V gene TRBV5-5; 7 nucleotides agree with TRBD1. The V gene's germline CDR1 is SGHKS and CDR2 YYEKEE (reference sequence). Trimming took 0 bases from V and 5 from J; bases not matched to a gene: 4. CDR3 size: 14 residues.

This clonotype appeared many times. The rearrangement uses TRBV5-6 and TRBJ1-1; D is perhaps TRBD1 (5 bases). CDR1 SGHDT and CDR2 YYEEEE come from the germline V gene. The V end lost 9 bases, the J end lost 1 base, and 13 bases lay between the germline ends. The CDR3 extends over 13 amino acids. Here the CDR3 DNA reads TGTGCCACCAACCGGGGACCGAACACTGAAGCTTTCTTT. It encodes CATNRGPNTEAFF.

Many counts were recorded for this clonotype. The V gene is TRBV6-2 or TRBV6-3, the J gene TRBJ1-5; D is perhaps TRBD1 (5 bases). V lost 2 bases to trimming and J lost 3 bases, with 11 bases between them. This CDR3 has 15 amino acids. Looked up from germline, CDR1 is MNHEY and CDR2 is SVGEGT. The CDR3 here is CASSYGRAPNQPQHF. The CDR3 coding sequence is TGTGCCAGCAGTTACGGCAGGGCCCCCAATCAGCCCCAGCATTTT.

Many counts were recorded for this clonotype. The gene calls are TRBV7-2 and TRBJ2-7; 7 positions agree with TRBD1. Germline lookup yields CDR1 SGHTA and CDR2 FQGNSA. V shed 4 bases and J 4 bases; nucleotides not matched to a gene: 7. The CDR3 covers 14 residues. CDR3 sequence (DNA): TGTGCCAGCAGCTCCGGGACAGCTCCTTACGAGCAGTACTTC. Amino acids: CASSSGTAPYEQYF.

This clonotype was seen ten or more times. The chain couples TRBV7-9 to TRBJ1-4; TRBD1 agrees at 7 bases. This CDR3 spans 14 amino acids. Unmatched junction bases numbered 2, after V lost 5 bases and J lost 2 bases. CDR1 is SEHNR and CDR2 is FQNEAQ in the germline V gene (reference sequence). The CDR3 reads CASSQGETNEKLFF. The DNA of the CDR3 is TGTGCCAGCAGCCAGGGGGAGACTAATGAAAAACTGTTTTTT.

This clonotype was observed a handful of times. This sequence joins TRBV11-2 and TRBJ2-2; TRBD2 agrees at 14 bases. Germline CDR1 and CDR2: SGHAT and FQNNGV. The CDR3 loop spans 20 amino acids. V lost 1 base and J lost 5; bases outside the gene matches: 12. The CDR3 nucleotides are TGTGCCAGCAGCTTAGGAGGGACTAGCGGGAGAAAGGGTCATACCGGGGAGCTGTTTTTT. Protein: CASSLGGTSGRKGHTGELFF.

The chain employs TRBV15 and TRBJ1-2; TRBD1 matches at 10 bases. Germline loops: CDR1 LNHNV, CDR2 YYDKDF (reference sequence). V shed 4 bases and J 2 bases; nucleotides not matched to a gene: 4. The CDR3 is 15 amino acids. The CDR3 loop reads CATSTRTGGNYGYTF. The CDR3 region has the DNA TGTGCCACCAGCACTCGGACAGGGGGAAACTATGGCTACACCTTC.

The CDR3 DNA is TGTGCCAGCAGGTCATATTATAGCAATCAGCCCCAGCATTTT. Residues: CASRSYYSNQPQHF. This sequence joins TRBV6-1 and TRBJ1-5; D remains ambiguous. Germline V lookup: CDR1 MNHNS, CDR2 SASEGT. V lost 6 bases and J 0 bases, leaving 9 bases between the germline ends. The CDR3 has 14 residues.

At least ten counts were recorded for this clonotype. This chain connects TRBV5-1 to TRBJ1-2; 9 bases agree with TRBD1. Germline V gene data show CDR1 as SGHRS and CDR2 as YFSETQ. The CDR3 has 17 amino acids. With V trimmed by 3 bases and J by 2 bases, 11 bases remained unmatched. The CDR3 DNA reads as TGCGCCAGCAGCTCCGATGGCCGGGGGACAGGGAACTATGGCTACACCTTC. This codes for CASSSDGRGTGNYGYTF.

The chain combines TRBV3-1 with TRBJ2-5; 7 nucleotides line up with TRBD1. V trimming: 4 bases; J trimming: 5 bases; junction bases outside the gene matches: 10. The germline CDR1 and CDR2 sequences are LGHDT and YNNKEL (reference sequence). This CDR3 has 15 residues. The CDR3 nucleotides are TGTGCCAGCAGCCGGGGACAGACACTCCAGGAGACCCAGTACTTC. As protein: CASSRGQTLQETQYF.

This clonotype was counted ten times or more. This sequence joins TRBV5-1 and TRBJ2-1; the match to TRBD2 covers 7 bases. The germline V gene has CDR1 SGHRS and CDR2 YFSETQ. The CDR3 sequence is 14 residues long. V was clipped by 0 bases and J by 12 bases; unmatched bases: 9. CDR3 coding DNA: TGCGCCAGCAGCTTGGCCGGGGCGGGAGTGGGGCAGTTCTTC. Residues: CASSLAGAGVGQFF. Full variable domain (remainder filled in from reference TRBV5-1 and TRBJ2-1): KAGVTQTPRYLIKTRGQQVTLSCSPISGHRSVSWYQQTPGQGLQFLFEYFSETQRNKGNFPGRFSGRQFSNSRSEMNVSTLELGDSALYLCASSLAGAGVGQFFGPGTRLTVL.

The chain combines TRBV7-9 with TRBJ2-1, with D possibly matching TRBD2 (5 bases). The germline CDR1 and CDR2 sequences are SEHNR and FQNEAQ (reference sequence). The CDR3 has 17 amino acids. Deletions cut 2 bases from V and 3 bases from J, with 17 bases between. The CDR3 protein is CASSLTAGPSFYNEQFF. The CDR3, as DNA: TGTGCCAGCAGCTTAACCGCGGGCCCATCCTTCTACAATGAGCAGTTCTTC.